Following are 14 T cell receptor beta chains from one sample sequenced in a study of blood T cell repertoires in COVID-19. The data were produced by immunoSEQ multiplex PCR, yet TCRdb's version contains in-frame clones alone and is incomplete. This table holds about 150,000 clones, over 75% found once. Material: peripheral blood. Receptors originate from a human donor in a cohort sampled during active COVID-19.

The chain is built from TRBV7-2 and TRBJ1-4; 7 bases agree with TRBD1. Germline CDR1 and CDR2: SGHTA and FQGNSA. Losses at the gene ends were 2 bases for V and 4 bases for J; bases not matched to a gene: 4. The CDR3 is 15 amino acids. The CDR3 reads CASSLLGGINEKLFF. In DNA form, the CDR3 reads TGTGCCAGCAGCTTATTAGGGGGCATTAATGAAAAACTGTTTTTT.

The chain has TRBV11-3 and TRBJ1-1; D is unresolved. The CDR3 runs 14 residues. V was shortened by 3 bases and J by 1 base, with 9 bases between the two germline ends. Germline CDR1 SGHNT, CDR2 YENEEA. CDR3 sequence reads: CASSFAGGNTEAFF. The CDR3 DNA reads TGTGCCAGCAGCTTTGCGGGTGGGAACACTGAAGCTTTCTTT.

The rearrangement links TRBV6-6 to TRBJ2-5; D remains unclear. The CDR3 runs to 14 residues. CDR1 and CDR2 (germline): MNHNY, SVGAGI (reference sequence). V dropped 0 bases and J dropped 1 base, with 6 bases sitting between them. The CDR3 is CASSYSTTQETQYF. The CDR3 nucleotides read TGTGCCAGCAGTTACTCGACAACCCAAGAGACCCAGTACTTC.

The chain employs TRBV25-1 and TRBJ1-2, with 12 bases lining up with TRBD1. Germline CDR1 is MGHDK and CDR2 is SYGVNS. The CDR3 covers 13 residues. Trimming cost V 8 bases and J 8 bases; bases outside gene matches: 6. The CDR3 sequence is CASVGQGALGYTF. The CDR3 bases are TGTGCCAGCGTGGGACAGGGGGCTTTAGGCTACACCTTC.

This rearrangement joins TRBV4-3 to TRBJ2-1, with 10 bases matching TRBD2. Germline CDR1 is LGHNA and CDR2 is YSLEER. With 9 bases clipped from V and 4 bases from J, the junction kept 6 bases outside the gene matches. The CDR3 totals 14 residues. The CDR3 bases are TGCGCCAGTTCTCAACTAGCGGGATACAATGAGCAGTTCTTC. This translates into CASSQLAGYNEQFF.

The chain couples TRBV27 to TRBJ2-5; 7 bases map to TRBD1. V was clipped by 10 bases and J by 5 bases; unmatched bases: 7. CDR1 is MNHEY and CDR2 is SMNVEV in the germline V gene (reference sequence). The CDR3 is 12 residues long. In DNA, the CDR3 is TGTGCCACCCGACAGGGTCGTGAGACCCAGTACTTC. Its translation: CATRQGRETQYF.

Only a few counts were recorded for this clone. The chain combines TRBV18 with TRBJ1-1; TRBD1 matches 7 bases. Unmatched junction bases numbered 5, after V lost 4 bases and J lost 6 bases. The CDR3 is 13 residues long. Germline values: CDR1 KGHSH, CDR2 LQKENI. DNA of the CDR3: TGTGCCAGCTCACAGGGGGCGTTCTCTGAAGCTTTCTTT. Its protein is CASSQGAFSEAFF.

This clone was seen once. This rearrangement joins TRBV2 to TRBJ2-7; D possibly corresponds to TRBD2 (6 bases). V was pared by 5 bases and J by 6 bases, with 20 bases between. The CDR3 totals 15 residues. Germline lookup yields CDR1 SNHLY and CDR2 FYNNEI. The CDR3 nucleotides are TGTGCCAGCAGTCTGGGAGCGTTTGGGGGGAGCGAGCAGTACTTC. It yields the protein CASSLGAFGGSEQYF.

The CDR3 region is CASSLGGNYNEQFF. The CDR3 DNA follows: TGCGCCAGCAGTCTGGGGGGGAACTACAATGAGCAGTTCTTC. This chain connects TRBV10-2 to TRBJ2-1; 7 bases match TRBD2. V dropped 5 bases and J dropped 3; count of bases not matched to a gene: 4. Germline V CDR1 and CDR2: WSHSY, SAAADI. This CDR3 comprises 14 residues.

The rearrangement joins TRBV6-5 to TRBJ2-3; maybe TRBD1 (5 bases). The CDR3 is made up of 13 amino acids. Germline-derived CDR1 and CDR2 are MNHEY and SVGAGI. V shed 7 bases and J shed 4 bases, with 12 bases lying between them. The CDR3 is CASTIQGADTQYF. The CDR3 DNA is TGTGCCAGCACCATTCAGGGTGCAGATACGCAGTATTTT.

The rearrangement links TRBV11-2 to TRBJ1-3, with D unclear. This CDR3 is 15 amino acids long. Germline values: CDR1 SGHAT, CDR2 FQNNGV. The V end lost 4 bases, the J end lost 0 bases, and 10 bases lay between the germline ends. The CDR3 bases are TGTGCCAGCAGCTCCTTTCGGTTCTCTGGAAACACCATATATTTT. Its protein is CASSSFRFSGNTIYF.

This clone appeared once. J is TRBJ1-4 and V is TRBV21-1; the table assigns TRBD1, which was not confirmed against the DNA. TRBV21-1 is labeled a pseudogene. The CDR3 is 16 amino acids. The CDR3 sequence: CASLTGAFIGGEKLFF. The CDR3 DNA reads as TGTGCCAGTTTGACAGGGGCGTTTATTGGGGGGGAAAAACTGTTTTTT.

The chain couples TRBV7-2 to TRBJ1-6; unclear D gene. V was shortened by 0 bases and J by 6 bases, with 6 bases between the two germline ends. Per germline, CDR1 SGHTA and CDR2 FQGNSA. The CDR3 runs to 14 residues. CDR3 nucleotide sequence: TGTGCCAGCAGCTTAGCGATGCGTAATTCACCCCTCCACTTT. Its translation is CASSLAMRNSPLHF. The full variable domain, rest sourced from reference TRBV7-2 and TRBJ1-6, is GAGVSQSPSNKVTEKGKDVELRCDPISGHTALYWYRQSLGQGLEFLIYFQGNSAPDKSGLPSDRFSAERTGGSVSTLTIQRTQQEDSAVYLCASSLAMRNSPLHFGNGTRLTVT.

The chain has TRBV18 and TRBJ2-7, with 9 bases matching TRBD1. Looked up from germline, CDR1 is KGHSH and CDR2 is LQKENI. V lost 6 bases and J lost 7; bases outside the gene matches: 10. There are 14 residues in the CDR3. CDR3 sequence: CASSVTGGAVEQYV. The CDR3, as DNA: TGTGCCAGCTCCGTGACAGGGGGTGCAGTGGAGCAGTACGTC.